These 32 T cell receptor beta chains came from one sample sequenced in a study of T cell responses to AZD1222 COVID-19 vaccine. Clones were sequenced by immunoSEQ multiplex PCR, and TCRdb holds only the in-frame ones, with some missing. The table records about 120,000 clones, about 87% of them present only once. Sample: peripheral blood, taken on day 0 of AZD1222 vaccination. These receptors were taken from an adult in good health.

The chain employs TRBV7-2 and TRBJ2-3; 9 bases align to TRBD1. The CDR3 has 15 residues. V shed 5 bases and J 3 bases; nucleotides not matched to a gene: 6. The V gene's germline CDR1 is SGHTA and CDR2 FQGNSA. The CDR3 reads CASSQGQGLTDTQYF. For the CDR3, the DNA is TGTGCCAGCAGCCAGGGACAGGGTCTAACAGATACGCAGTATTTT.

The V gene is TRBV5-6, the J gene TRBJ1-6; D not certain. This CDR3 is built from 12 residues. Trimming took 4 bases from V and 13 from J, leaving 12 bases between them. Germline CDR1 SGHDT, CDR2 YYEEEE. CDR3 protein: CASSLGGLPLHF. The CDR3 nucleotides are TGTGCCAGCAGCCTGGGCGGACTGCCCCTCCACTTT.

The chain joins TRBV4-1 to TRBJ2-7; 9 positions agree with TRBD1. Germline-derived CDR1 and CDR2 are MGHRA and YSYEKL. This CDR3 is 14 amino acids long. The V segment lost 0 bases and the J segment 5 bases; nucleotides outside the gene matches: 2. This CDR3 reads CASSQEGQGNEQYF. CDR3 DNA: TGCGCCAGCAGCCAAGAAGGACAGGGGAACGAGCAGTACTTC.

The chain links TRBV30 to TRBJ1-1; D is unresolved. Germline V gene data show CDR1 as GTSNPN and CDR2 as SVGIG (reference sequence). The CDR3 has 15 residues. The V end lost 1 base, the J end lost 4 bases, and 16 bases lay between the germline ends. CDR3 bases: TGTGCCTGGAGTGACCGACCCCTTGGTGGCACTGAAGCTTTCTTT. Translated, it gives CAWSDRPLGGTEAFF.

The rearrangement joins TRBV14 to TRBJ2-5; D unresolved. V was trimmed by 5 bases and J by 4 bases, leaving 5 bases between them. CDR3 size: 11 residues. Germline loops: CDR1 SGHDN, CDR2 FVKESK. This CDR3 is CASSARETQYF. The CDR3 DNA sequence: TGTGCCAGCAGCGCTCGAGAGACCCAGTACTTC.

V and J are TRBV28 and TRBJ2-7, with TRBD1 matching over 9 bases. The V gene's germline CDR1 is MDHEN and CDR2 SYDVKM. The CDR3 is 15 amino acids. Losses at the gene ends were 7 bases for V and 6 bases for J; bases not matched to a gene: 13. The CDR3, as DNA: TGTGCCAGCACCCCTGAGGGGACAGGGTTCCGCGAGCAGTACTTC. Translating gives CASTPEGTGFREQYF.

This clone was seen a handful of times. The CDR3: CASSLARDTLHF. The CDR3 DNA is TGTGCCAGCAGTTTAGCCCGGGACACCCTCCACTTT. The V gene is TRBV27, the J gene TRBJ1-6; possible D gene TRBD1, 6 bases. Trimming shortened V by 2 bases and J by 14 bases, and 10 bases separated the two germline ends. The CDR3 runs to 12 residues. Looked up from germline, CDR1 is MNHEY and CDR2 is SMNVEV (reference sequence).

V usage is TRBV9 and J usage is TRBJ1-6; the match to TRBD1 covers 7 bases. Losses at the gene ends were 2 bases for V and 7 bases for J; bases not matched to a gene: 3. This CDR3 is built from 14 residues. Germline CDR1 is SGDLS and CDR2 is YYNGEE. CDR3 residues: CASSVETGNSPLHF. As DNA, the CDR3 is TGTGCCAGCAGCGTGGAGACAGGGAATTCACCCCTCCACTTT.

CDR3 loop: CASSFTRGPYEQYF. In nucleotides, the CDR3 is TGCGCCAGCAGCTTTACCAGGGGGCCCTACGAGCAGTACTTC. This chain joins TRBV5-1 and TRBJ2-7, with 8 nucleotides matching TRBD1. This CDR3 is built from 14 residues. V was pared by 2 bases and J by 2 bases, with 3 bases of the junction left unmatched. From germline, CDR1 is SGHRS and CDR2 YFSETQ.

The V and J genes are TRBV4-2 and TRBJ2-1; 12 bases are shared with TRBD2. Per the germline V gene, CDR1 is LGHNA and CDR2 is YNFKEQ. V dropped 4 bases and J dropped 5; count of bases not matched to a gene: 3. CDR3 length equals 15 residues. The CDR3 DNA follows: TGTGCCAGCAGCCGGACTAGCGGGACCGACAATGAGCAGTTCTTC. Protein: CASSRTSGTDNEQFF.

This chain uses TRBV6-5 with TRBJ2-7; 9 nucleotides align to TRBD2. Germline values: CDR1 MNHEY, CDR2 SVGAGI. The CDR3 is made up of 15 amino acids. The ends lost 5 bases at V and 7 bases at J; junction bases unmatched: 12. CDR3: CASSPVWAGGTEQYF. The CDR3 DNA is TGTGCCAGCAGTCCGGTTTGGGCGGGAGGGACTGAGCAGTACTTC.

The V call is TRBV6-5, the J call TRBJ2-1; TRBD1 matches 7 bases. CDR3 length equals 14 residues. V was pared by 7 bases and J by 9 bases, with 12 bases of the junction left unmatched. Germline lookup yields CDR1 MNHEY and CDR2 SVGAGI. The CDR3 spells CASTDWDSLGEQFF. DNA for the CDR3: TGTGCCAGCACCGACTGGGACAGTCTTGGTGAGCAGTTCTTC.

The table lists this clone with a count of one. This chain uses TRBV24-1 with TRBJ1-5, with unresolved D. V dropped 4 bases and J dropped 3 bases, with 12 bases sitting between them. This CDR3 has 15 residues. Germline V gene sequence: CDR1 KGHDR, CDR2 SFDVKD. The CDR3 is CATSESGRNNQPQHF. CDR3 bases: TGTGCCACCAGTGAGTCCGGACGGAACAATCAGCCCCAGCATTTT.

The V call is TRBV10-1, the J call TRBJ2-1; D might be TRBD1 (6 bases). V gave up 2 bases and J gave up 6 bases, with 20 bases separating them. The CDR3 runs 17 residues. Germline CDR1 reads WNHNN; CDR2 reads SYGVQD (reference sequence). The CDR3 nucleotides are TGCGCCAGCAGTGAGAGGACCCGGGGCTTCAGGGGCAATGAGCAGTTCTTC. Translating it yields CASSERTRGFRGNEQFF.

The chain combines TRBV30 with TRBJ1-2; maybe TRBD1 (6 bases). Trimming pared 3 bases from V and 1 base from J, leaving 12 bases between. CDR1 and CDR2 from the germline V gene are GTSNPN and SVGIG (reference sequence). The length of the CDR3 is 14 residues. The CDR3 DNA is TGTGCCTGGAGGGACAGTAATTTTAACTATGGCTACACCTTC. It translates to CAWRDSNFNYGYTF. The complete variable domain, with remaining parts taken from reference TRBV30 and TRBJ1-2, reads SQTIHQWPATLVQPVGSPLSLECTVEGTSNPNLYWYRQAAGRGLQLLFYSVGIGQISSEVPQNLSASRPQDRQFILSSKKLLLSDSGFYLCAWRDSNFNYGYTFGSGTRLTVV.

The J gene is TRBJ1-5, the V gene TRBV6-5; tentative D call: TRBD1 (6 bases). The V gene lost 6 bases and the J gene lost 3 bases, with 9 bases spanning the gap. From germline, CDR1 is MNHEY and CDR2 SVGAGI. The CDR3 extends over 13 amino acids. The CDR3 sequence: CASRGGFNQPQHF. The DNA for the CDR3 is TGTGCCAGCAGGGGGGGCTTCAATCAGCCCCAGCATTTT.

V gene TRBV27 combines with J gene TRBJ1-2; TRBD1 aligns across 10 bases. Germline CDR1 MNHEY, CDR2 SMNVEV (reference sequence). The CDR3 has 14 residues. V shed 4 bases, J shed 8 bases, and the junction held 7 bases outside the gene matches. CDR3 loop: CASSSAGQGGGYTF. CDR3 bases: TGTGCCAGCAGTTCGGCCGGACAGGGGGGCGGCTACACCTTC.

This chain uses TRBV9 with TRBJ2-3; D may be TRBD2 (6 bases). Germline V gene data show CDR1 as SGDLS and CDR2 as YYNGEE. CDR3 length: 15 residues. The V gene lost 0 bases and the J gene lost 7 bases, with 15 bases spanning the gap. This CDR3 is CASSVDSGRANTQYF. The DNA of the CDR3 is TGTGCCAGCAGCGTAGATAGCGGCCGGGCGAATACGCAGTATTTT.

The chain uses TRBV16 and TRBJ2-7; possibly TRBD2 for D (6 bases). Trimming removed 5 bases from V and 0 bases from J, with 14 bases in between. The length of the CDR3 is 15 residues. Looked up from germline, CDR1 is KGHSY and CDR2 is FQNENV. The chain's CDR3 is CASSETAGGSYEQYF. CDR3 coding DNA: TGTGCCAGCAGCGAAACCGCCGGGGGCTCCTACGAGCAGTACTTC.

CDR3 coding DNA: TGCGCCAGCAGGTACGGGACAGGGAACAATCAGCCCCAGCATTTT. Translating gives CASRYGTGNNQPQHF. The V and J genes are TRBV5-1 and TRBJ1-5; the match to TRBD1 covers 9 bases. V shed 5 bases and J 3 bases; nucleotides not matched to a gene: 6. The germline gives CDR1 SGHRS, CDR2 YFSETQ. The CDR3 is 15 residues long. Variable domain in full (rest from reference TRBV5-1 and TRBJ1-5): KAGVTQTPRYLIKTRGQQVTLSCSPISGHRSVSWYQQTPGQGLQFLFEYFSETQRNKGNFPGRFSGRQFSNSRSEMNVSTLELGDSALYLCASRYGTGNNQPQHFGDGTRLSIL.

The chain combines TRBV7-9 with TRBJ1-1, with D unclear. CDR1 and CDR2 (germline): SEHNR, FQNEAQ (reference sequence). The CDR3 spans 11 residues. The germline V and J ends were trimmed by 11 bases and 5 bases, with 12 bases remaining between them. CDR3 bases: TGTGCCGCAAGCGGGCGTACTGAAGCTTTCTTT. This encodes CAASGRTEAFF.

The V and J genes are TRBV10-3 and TRBJ1-1, with 8 bases fitting TRBD1. Germline CDR1 ENHRY, CDR2 SYGVKD. J was trimmed by 3 bases and V by 5 bases; bases with no gene match: 8. The CDR3 is 15 residues long. The CDR3 sequence: CAISSAGGEHTEAFF. CDR3 DNA: TGTGCCATCAGTTCCGCAGGGGGCGAGCACACTGAAGCTTTCTTT.

The chain has TRBV6-2 or TRBV6-3 and TRBJ1-6; D is possibly TRBD1 (6 bases). The CDR3 is 16 amino acids. The V and J ends lost 5 bases and 7 bases respectively, with 18 bases between them. Germline V gene lookup returns CDR1 MNHEY and CDR2 SVGEGT. Here the CDR3 DNA reads TGTGCCAGCAGTCTCGGACAGCCCCGGAACAATTCACCCCTCCACTTT. It is translated as CASSLGQPRNNSPLHF.

This clone occurred once. This chain uses TRBV7-9 with TRBJ2-7; no clear D. V gave up 5 bases and J gave up 0 bases, with 17 bases separating them. This CDR3 is built from 16 residues. Germline-derived CDR1 and CDR2 are SEHNR and FQNEAQ (reference sequence). In DNA form, the CDR3 reads TGTGCCAGCAGCCTACACGTGGGGATTAGCTCCTACGAGCAGTACTTC. Encoded protein: CASSLHVGISSYEQYF.

This clone was recorded only once. The V and J genes are TRBV7-9 and TRBJ1-2; D is possibly TRBD1 (5 bases). The CDR3 totals 16 residues. CDR1 is SEHNR, CDR2 FQNEAQ, per germline (reference sequence). V was shortened by 5 bases and J by 3 bases, with 19 bases between the two germline ends. CDR3: CASSRLPTGVDYGYTF. In DNA form, the CDR3 reads TGTGCCAGCAGCCGCCTGCCTACGGGGGTTGACTATGGCTACACCTTC.

J is TRBJ1-1 and V is TRBV7-9; D possibly corresponds to TRBD1 (6 bases). CDR3 size: 13 residues. Trimming cost V 4 bases and J 3 bases, with 9 bases left between them. The germline V gene has CDR1 SEHNR and CDR2 FQNEAQ (reference sequence). Here the CDR3 DNA reads TGTGCCAGCAGCTACTCAGGGGACACTGAAGCTTTCTTT. Residues: CASSYSGDTEAFF.

The V gene is TRBV3-1 (or the pseudogene TRBV3-2), the J gene TRBJ2-5; 8 nucleotides align to TRBD2. This CDR3 contains 15 residues. CDR1 is LGHDT, CDR2 YNNKEL, per germline (reference sequence). Trimming took 2 bases from V and 5 from J; bases not matched to a gene: 7. This CDR3 is CASSQYSGARETQYF. DNA for the CDR3: TGTGCCAGCAGCCAATATAGCGGGGCCCGGGAGACCCAGTACTTC.

The chain combines TRBV6-2 or TRBV6-3 with TRBJ2-5; no clear D gene. Looked up from germline, CDR1 is MNHEY and CDR2 is SVGEGT. CDR3 length equals 15 residues. Trimming stripped 2 bases from V and 4 bases from J, with 14 bases between. Here the CDR3 DNA reads TGTGCCAGCAGTTACCCTTATAGGGCCCGAGAGACCCAGTACTTC. Protein product: CASSYPYRARETQYF.

This clone has just one count. The rearrangement links TRBV9 to TRBJ1-2; tentative D call: TRBD1 (5 bases). Germline loops: CDR1 SGDLS, CDR2 YYNGEE. The CDR3 spans 18 residues. Trimming cost V 3 bases and J 4 bases, with 25 bases left between them. The CDR3 loop reads CASSASIGTRANGYGYTF. CDR3 nucleotides: TGTGCCAGCAGCGCGTCCATTGGGACCCGTGCAAATGGCTATGGCTACACCTTC.

The chain is built from TRBV6-5 and TRBJ1-3; tentatively, D is TRBD1 (5 bases). The germline V and J ends were trimmed by 5 bases and 3 bases, with 14 bases remaining between them. Germline CDR1 is MNHEY and CDR2 is SVGAGI. CDR3 length equals 15 residues. CDR3 nucleotides: TGTGCCAGCAGTCGGAGTATAGGGGATGGAAACACCATATATTTT. This codes for CASSRSIGDGNTIYF.

The V gene is TRBV19, the J gene TRBJ1-5; the D gene is possibly TRBD1 (5 bases). The germline V gene encodes CDR1 LNHDA and CDR2 SQIVND (reference sequence). V was clipped by 6 bases and J by 0 bases, with 9 bases between them. The length of the CDR3 is 14 residues. Written as DNA, the CDR3 is TGTGCCAGTAGCCGGGGGTATAGCAATCAGCCCCAGCATTTT. As protein: CASSRGYSNQPQHF.

This clone was seen only once. The chain is built from TRBV10-1 and TRBJ1-1; perhaps TRBD1 as D (5 bases). CDR1 and CDR2 (germline): WNHNN, SYGVQD (reference sequence). Trimming shortened V by 6 bases and J by 1 base, and 21 bases separated the two germline ends. CDR3 length equals 17 residues. The CDR3 region has the DNA TGCGCCAGCAGAACAATATGGAAGGGACGGTCGAACACTGAAGCTTTCTTT. This gives the protein CASRTIWKGRSNTEAFF.